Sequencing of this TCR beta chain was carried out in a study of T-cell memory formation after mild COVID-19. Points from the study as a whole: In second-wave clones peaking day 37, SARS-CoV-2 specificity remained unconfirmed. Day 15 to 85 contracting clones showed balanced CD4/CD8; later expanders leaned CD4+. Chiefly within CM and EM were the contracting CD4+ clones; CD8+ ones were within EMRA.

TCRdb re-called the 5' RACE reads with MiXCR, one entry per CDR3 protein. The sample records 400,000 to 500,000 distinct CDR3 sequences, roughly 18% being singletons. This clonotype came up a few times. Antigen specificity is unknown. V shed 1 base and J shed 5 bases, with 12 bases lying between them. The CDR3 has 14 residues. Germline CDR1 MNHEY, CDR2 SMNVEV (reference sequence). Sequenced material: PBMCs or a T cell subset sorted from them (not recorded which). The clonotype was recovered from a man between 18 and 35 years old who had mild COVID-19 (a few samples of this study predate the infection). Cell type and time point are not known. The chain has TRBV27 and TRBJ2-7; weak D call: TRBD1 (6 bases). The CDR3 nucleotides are TGTGCCAGCAGTTTATATCGGACAGCCGACGAGCAGTACTTC. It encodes CASSLYRTADEQYF.